The clone carrying this TCR beta chain was seen more than once but under ten times. Its target is not known. This sample is drawn from a study of post-analysis software for immune sequencing data. General observations from the study: In multiple sclerosis, normalized Chao1 diversity was significantly below that of controls. Samples made in the same batch grouped tightly together by F measure. Five TRBV segments were significantly more frequent in patients than in controls. TRBV5-6, TRBV5-1 and TRBV20-1 were among these segments.

The CDR3 spans 17 residues. V lost 0 bases and J 6 bases, leaving 20 bases between the germline ends. Germline CDR1 reads MNHNY; CDR2 reads SVGAGI (reference sequence). Researchers reported that TCR beta cDNA libraries carried unique molecular identifiers. Input of roughly 0.95 to 10 million T cells yielded 500,000 to 650,000 cDNA molecules. MiXCR was run by TCRdb on the PCR reads, yielding one entry per CDR3 protein. The top ten clones hold roughly 4.9% of a sample with about 770,000 distinct CDR3 sequences, around 46% of them seen once. This rearrangement joins TRBV6-6 to TRBJ1-1; D is possibly TRBD1 (6 bases). Material: blood. The origin of this receptor is a girl aged 10 to 17 with multiple sclerosis. The CDR3 sequence: CASSYSGIGGGNAEAFF. The CDR3 region has the DNA TGTGCCAGCAGTTACTCAGGGATAGGTGGGGGCAACGCTGAAGCTTTCTTT.